This entry is about one T cell receptor (beta chain). This entry is derived from a study of technical replicates of blood from a handful of donors. Profiling relied on immunoSEQ multiplex PCR, and the TCRdb table lists in-frame clones only, not all of them. The sample includes under 50,000 clones, about 96% of them seen just once. The CDR3 is 15 amino acids. The ends were cut back, 5 bases at V and 4 bases at J, with 17 bases in the middle. CDR1 is SQVTM, CDR2 ANQGSEA, per germline. This receptor was taken from a human donor in good health. The sequenced sample consisted of T cells isolated from PBMCs. This rearrangement joins TRBV29-1 to TRBJ1-4; D may be TRBD1 (6 bases). In DNA form, the CDR3 reads TGCAGCGTTTCAGCTCAGGGGACTATTAATGAAAAACTGTTTTTT. This sequence encodes CSVSAQGTINEKLFF.